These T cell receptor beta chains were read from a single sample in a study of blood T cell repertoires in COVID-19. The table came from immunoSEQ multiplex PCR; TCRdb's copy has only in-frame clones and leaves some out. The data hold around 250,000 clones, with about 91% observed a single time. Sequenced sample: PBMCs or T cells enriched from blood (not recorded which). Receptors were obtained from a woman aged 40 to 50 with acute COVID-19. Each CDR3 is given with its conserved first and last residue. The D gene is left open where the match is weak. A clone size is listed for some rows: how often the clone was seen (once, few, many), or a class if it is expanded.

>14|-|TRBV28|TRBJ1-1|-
CASMSGFENTEAFF
TGTGCCAGCATGTCGGGATTTGAGAACACTGAAGCTTTCTTT
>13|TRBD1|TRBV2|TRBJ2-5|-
CASRATGQETQYF
TGTGCCAGCAGGGCGACAGGGCAAGAGACCCAGTACTTC
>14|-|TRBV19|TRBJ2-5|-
CASSTWGTKETQYF
TGTGCCAGTAGTACCTGGGGGACAAAAGAGACCCAGTACTTC
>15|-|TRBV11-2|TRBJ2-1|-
CASSLGLASYNEQFF
TGTGCCAGCAGCTTAGGGCTAGCTTCCTACAATGAGCAGTTCTTC
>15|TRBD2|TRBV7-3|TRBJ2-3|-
CASSLEAGAGYTQYF
TGTGCCAGCAGCTTGGAAGCGGGGGCCGGGTATACGCAGTATTTT
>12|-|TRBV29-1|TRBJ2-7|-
CSVEELAGEQYF
TGCAGCGTTGAAGAATTAGCTGGGGAGCAGTACTTC
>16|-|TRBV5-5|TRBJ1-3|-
CASSSTLGGGENTIYF
TGTGCCAGCAGCTCGACCCTTGGTGGGGGCGAAAACACCATATATTTT
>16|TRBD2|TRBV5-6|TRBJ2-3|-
CASSWGLAGDTDTQYF
TGTGCCAGCAGCTGGGGTTTAGCGGGAGACACAGATACGCAGTATTTT
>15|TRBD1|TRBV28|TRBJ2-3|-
CASSGRDRGTDTQYF
TGTGCCAGCAGTGGCCGGGACAGGGGCACAGATACGCAGTATTTT
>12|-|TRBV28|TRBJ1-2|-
CALQQGSHGYTF
TGTGCCTTACAACAGGGCAGCCATGGCTACACCTTC
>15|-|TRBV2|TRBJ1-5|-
CASSEYRQGHQPQHF
TGTGCCAGCAGTGAATATCGGCAGGGGCATCAGCCCCAGCATTTT
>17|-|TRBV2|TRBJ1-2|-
CASSQDGTPKGNYGYTF
TGTGCCAGCAGCCAAGACGGGACTCCTAAAGGGAACTATGGCTACACCTTC
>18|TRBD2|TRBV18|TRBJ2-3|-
CASSPYHSSGSLADTQYF
TGTGCCAGCTCACCATACCACTCTAGCGGGAGTTTGGCAGATACGCAGTATTTT
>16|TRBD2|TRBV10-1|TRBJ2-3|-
CASSESGTSDTDTQYF
TGCGCCAGCAGTGAGTCCGGGACTAGCGACACAGATACGCAGTATTTT
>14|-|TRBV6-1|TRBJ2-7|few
CASSEGWESYEQYF
TGTGCCAGCAGTGAAGGTTGGGAGTCCTACGAGCAGTACTTC
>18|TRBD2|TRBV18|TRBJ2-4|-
CASSPGLAGGLTKNIQYF
TGTGCCAGCTCACCTGGACTAGCGGGAGGGCTGACCAAAAACATTCAGTACTTC
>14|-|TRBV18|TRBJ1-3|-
CASSPVAGRNTIYF
TGTGCCAGCTCACCAGTCGCAGGGAGAAACACCATATATTTT
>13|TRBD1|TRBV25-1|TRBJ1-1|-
CASSPDRDTEAFF
TGTGCCAGCAGCCCGGACAGGGACACTGAAGCTTTCTTT
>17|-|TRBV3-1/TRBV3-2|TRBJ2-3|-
CASSQEYSTRRGDTQYF
TGTGCCAGCAGCCAAGAATACTCGACTAGAAGGGGAGATACGCAGTATTTT
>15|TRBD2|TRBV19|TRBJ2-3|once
CASSIASGVTDTQYF
TGTGCCAGTAGTATAGCTAGCGGAGTCACAGATACGCAGTATTTT
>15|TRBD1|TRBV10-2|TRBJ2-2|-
CASSEGTGGLGELFF
TGCGCCAGCAGTGAAGGGACAGGGGGCTTGGGGGAGCTGTTTTTT
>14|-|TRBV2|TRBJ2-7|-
CASSDGRGSYEQYF
TGTGCCAGCAGTGATGGTAGGGGTTCCTACGAGCAGTACTTC
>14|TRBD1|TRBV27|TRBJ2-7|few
CASSLDRGPYEQYF
TGTGCCAGCAGTTTAGACAGGGGTCCCTACGAGCAGTACTTC
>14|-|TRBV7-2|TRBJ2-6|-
CASSLSSGANVLTF
TGTGCCAGCAGCCTGAGCTCTGGGGCCAACGTCCTGACTTTC
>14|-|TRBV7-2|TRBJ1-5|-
CASSLNRGNQPQHF
TGTGCCAGCAGCTTAAACAGAGGCAATCAGCCCCAGCATTTT
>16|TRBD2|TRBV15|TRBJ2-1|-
CATSRSSGRSYNEQFF
TGTGCCACCAGCAGAAGTAGCGGGAGGTCCTACAATGAGCAGTTCTTC
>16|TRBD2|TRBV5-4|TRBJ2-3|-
CASSAGTSGRADTQYF
TGTGCCAGCAGCGCCGGGACTAGCGGGAGGGCAGATACGCAGTATTTT
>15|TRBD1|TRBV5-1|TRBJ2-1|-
CASSSDRADYNEQFF
TGCGCCAGCAGCTCCGACAGGGCAGACTACAATGAGCAGTTCTTC
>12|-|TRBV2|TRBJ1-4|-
CASSYTNEKLFF
TGTGCCAGCAGTTACACGAATGAAAAACTGTTTTTT
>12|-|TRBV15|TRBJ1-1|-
CATSRSDTEAFF
TGTGCCACCAGCAGGAGTGACACTGAAGCTTTCTTT
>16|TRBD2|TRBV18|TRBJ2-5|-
CASSTTAGGGGETQYF
TGTGCCAGCTCTACGACAGCGGGAGGCGGGGGAGAGACCCAGTACTTC
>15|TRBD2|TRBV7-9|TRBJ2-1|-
CASSLGDYSYNEQFF
TGTGCCAGCAGCTTAGGGGACTACTCCTACAATGAGCAGTTCTTC
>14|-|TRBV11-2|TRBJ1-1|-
CASSLRRGETEAFF
TGTGCCAGCAGCTTGAGGCGGGGGGAGACTGAAGCTTTCTTT
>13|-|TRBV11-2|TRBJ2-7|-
CASSLTTDYEQYF
TGTGCCAGCAGCTTAACGACTGACTACGAGCAGTACTTC
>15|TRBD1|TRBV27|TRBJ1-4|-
CASSPGTGHNEKLFF
TGTGCCAGCAGTCCCGGGACAGGGCATAATGAAAAACTGTTTTTT
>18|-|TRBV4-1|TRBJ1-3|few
CASSQITGRVPSGNTIYF
TGCGCCAGCAGCCAGATCACCGGGAGGGTCCCCTCTGGAAACACCATATATTTT
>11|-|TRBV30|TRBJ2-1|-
CAWSVLDEQFF
TGTGCCTGGAGTGTACTAGATGAGCAGTTCTTC
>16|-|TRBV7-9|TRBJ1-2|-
CASSLAPPGDPPGYTF
TGTGCCAGCAGCTTAGCCCCTCCAGGGGACCCTCCTGGCTACACCTTC
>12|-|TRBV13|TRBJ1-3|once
CASSLTGNTIYF
TGTGCCAGCAGCTTAACAGGAAACACCATATATTTT
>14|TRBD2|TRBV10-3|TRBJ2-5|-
CAITEREGQETQYF
TGTGCCATCACAGAGCGGGAGGGCCAAGAGACCCAGTACTTC
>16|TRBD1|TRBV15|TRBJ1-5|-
CATSTTQQGHNQPQHF
TGTGCCACCAGCACTACCCAACAGGGGCACAATCAGCCCCAGCATTTT
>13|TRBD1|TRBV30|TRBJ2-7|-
CAGDRGSQYEQYF
TGTGCCGGAGACAGGGGATCTCAGTACGAGCAGTACTTC
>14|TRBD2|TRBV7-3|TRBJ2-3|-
CASSLSGGGDTQYF
TGTGCCAGCAGCTTGAGCGGGGGCGGGGATACGCAGTATTTT
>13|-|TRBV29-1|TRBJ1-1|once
CSVEGSLNTEAFF
TGCAGCGTTGAAGGTAGCTTGAACACTGAAGCTTTCTTT
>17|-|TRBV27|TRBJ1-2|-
CASSLYTQGGPVYGYTF
TGTGCCAGCAGTTTATATACCCAAGGAGGGCCCGTCTATGGCTACACCTTC
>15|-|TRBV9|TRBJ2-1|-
CASSEDSISYNEQFF
TGTGCCAGCAGCGAAGACAGCATCTCCTACAATGAGCAGTTCTTC
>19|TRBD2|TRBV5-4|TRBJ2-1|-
CASSLDGTSATSSYNEQFF
TGTGCCAGCAGCTTGGATGGGACTAGCGCTACGAGCTCCTACAATGAGCAGTTCTTC
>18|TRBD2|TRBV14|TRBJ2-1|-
CASTEENRREKGLDEQFF
TGTGCCAGCACTGAAGAAAATCGGCGGGAGAAGGGTTTGGATGAGCAGTTCTTC
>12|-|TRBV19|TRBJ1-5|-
CASSPRGSPQHF
TGTGCCAGTAGTCCCCGGGGGAGCCCCCAGCATTTT
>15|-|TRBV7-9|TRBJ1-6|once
CASSYGTSTTGPLHF
TGTGCCAGCAGCTATGGGACATCCACCACCGGTCCCCTCCACTTT
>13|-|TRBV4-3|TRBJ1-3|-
CASSQDEGNTIYF
TGCGCCAGCAGCCAAGATGAGGGAAACACCATATATTTT
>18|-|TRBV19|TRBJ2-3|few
CASSTPGLPGDLGDTQYF
TGTGCCAGTAGTACCCCAGGGCTCCCAGGAGACCTAGGAGATACGCAGTATTTT